This paragraph reports one T cell receptor beta chain. Generated by immunoSEQ multiplex PCR, the TCRdb table keeps only in-frame clones and is missing some. The table has around 12,000 clones, over 70% seen once. The source of the sample is a study of sequential checkpoint blockade in melanoma. Study in general: Arm A got nivolumab then ipilimumab; arm B the reverse, 1:1. Both treatment sequences were followed by maintenance nivolumab.

Treatment specified: randomized to nivolumab then ipilimumab (arm A) or the reverse (arm B). No patient had prior DNA-damaging chemotherapy. From thawed PBMCs, live CD3+CD8+ cells negative for CD19 and CD56 were sorted. The sample here was CD8+ T cells sorted from blood (inferred from file names), taken from a patient given nivolumab and ipilimumab in sequence. This TCR derives from a human donor with melanoma.

CDR3 DNA: TGTGCCAGCAGCGTACAGGGGGACGGATACTACGAGCAGTACTTC. Its translation is CASSVQGDGYYEQYF. This chain joins TRBV9 and TRBJ2-7; TRBD1 agrees at 7 bases. The CDR3 sequence is 15 residues long. Germline V gene sequence: CDR1 SGDLS, CDR2 YYNGEE. J was trimmed by 3 bases and V by 1 base; bases with no gene match: 7. Combining the CDR3 with reference TRBV9 and TRBJ2-7 gives the whole variable domain DSGVTQTPKHLITATGQRVTLRCSPRSGDLSVYWYQQSLDQGLQFLIQYYNGEERAKGNILERFSAQQFPDLHSELNLSSLELGDSALYFCASSVQGDGYYEQYFGPGTRLTVT.